This passage covers 30 T cell receptor beta chains from one sample sequenced in a study of technical replicates of blood from several donors. TCRdb's table, derived via immunoSEQ multiplex PCR, lists solely in-frame clones and lacks some. The sample lists over 65,000 clones; roughly 98% were seen once. Sequencing was done on a sample of T cells isolated from PBMCs. Every receptor here comes from a human donor in good health.

V is TRBV5-6 and J is TRBJ2-2; TRBD2 agrees at 9 bases. From germline, CDR1 is SGHDT and CDR2 YYEEEE. This CDR3 has 17 amino acids. V trimming: 1 base; J trimming: 7 bases; junction bases outside the gene matches: 11. The CDR3 region has the DNA TGTGCCAGCAGCTTGTATCCTGCGGGGGGGCCTGGCGGGGAGCTGTTTTTT. It codes for CASSLYPAGGPGGELFF.

V gene TRBV6-6 combines with J gene TRBJ2-7, with 11 bases aligning to TRBD1. Germline V gene data show CDR1 as MNHNY and CDR2 as SVGAGI (reference sequence). Trimming at V came to 7 bases and at J to 3 bases, leaving 5 bases not matched to a gene. This CDR3 has 14 amino acids. CDR3 DNA sequence: TGTGCCAGCAACCCCGGGACAGGGGGCTACGAGCAGTACTTC. Its protein is CASNPGTGGYEQYF.

The chain uses TRBV7-6 and TRBJ1-1; D gene ambiguous. This CDR3 is built from 13 residues. V was pared by 2 bases and J by 5 bases, with 9 bases between. The germline V gene has CDR1 SGHVS and CDR2 FNYEAQ. In DNA, the CDR3 is TGTGCCAGCAGCTTATCAGGAAAAACTGAAGCTTTCTTT. This codes for CASSLSGKTEAFF.

The V call is TRBV5-6, the J call TRBJ2-1; D gene uncertain. This CDR3 has 13 amino acids. Germline assignment: CDR1 SGHDT and CDR2 YYEEEE. V was cut by 1 base and J by 7 bases, with 9 bases left in between. DNA of the CDR3: TGTGCCAGCAGCTTGTTACGCGATAATGAGCAGTTCTTC. Its translation is CASSLLRDNEQFF. Together with reference TRBV5-6 and TRBJ2-1, the CDR3 gives the full variable domain: DAGVTQSPTHLIKTRGQQVTLRCSPKSGHDTVSWYQQALGQGPQFIFQYYEEEERQRGNFPDRFSGHQFPNYSSELNVNALLLGDSALYLCASSLLRDNEQFFGPGTRLTVL.

J is TRBJ2-7 and V is TRBV6-5; D is possibly TRBD2 (5 bases). The V gene lost 0 bases and the J gene lost 0 bases, with 9 bases spanning the gap. This CDR3 region has 15 residues. Germline loops: CDR1 MNHEY, CDR2 SVGAGI. The CDR3 spells CASSYSPGNSYEQYF. The CDR3 nucleotides read TGTGCCAGCAGTTACTCGCCCGGGAACTCCTACGAGCAGTACTTC.

The J gene is TRBJ2-3, the V gene TRBV25-1; D is ambiguous. With 3 bases removed from V and 1 base from J, the gap between germline ends came to 8 bases. The CDR3 loop spans 14 amino acids. CDR1 and CDR2 from the germline V gene are MGHDK and SYGVNS. DNA for the CDR3: TGTGCCAGCAGTGATCCAGTGGGCACAGATACGCAGTATTTT. Residues: CASSDPVGTDTQYF.

The chain recombines TRBV30 with TRBJ2-7, with D perhaps matching TRBD2 (5 bases). CDR1 is GTSNPN and CDR2 is SVGIG in the germline V gene (reference sequence). The CDR3 runs to 13 residues. V was pared by 3 bases and J by 3 bases, with 12 bases between. As DNA, the CDR3 is TGTGCCTGGAGAAATCGGGGTTACTACGAGCAGTACTTC. Its translation is CAWRNRGYYEQYF.

J is TRBJ1-1 and V is TRBV11-1, with TRBD1 as a possible D gene (6 bases). The CDR3 sequence is 16 residues long. Trimming removed 1 base from V and 6 bases from J, with 18 bases in between. Per germline, CDR1 SGHAT and CDR2 FQDESV (reference sequence). The CDR3 is CASSLGGLQLDSEAFF. As DNA, the CDR3 is TGTGCCAGCAGCTTAGGGGGGCTACAGCTAGACTCTGAAGCTTTCTTT.

This chain joins TRBV4-1 and TRBJ2-1; TRBD2 matches at 14 bases. CDR1 and CDR2 (germline): MGHRA, YSYEKL. The junction had 2 bases not matched to a gene; V was cut back by 1 base and J by 9 bases. The CDR3 is 15 residues long. The CDR3 coding sequence is TGCGCCAGCAGCCAAGTCGGGACTAGCGGGAGTGAGCAGTTCTTC. Amino acids: CASSQVGTSGSEQFF.

The chain employs TRBV5-6 and TRBJ1-5, with D possibly TRBD1 on 5 matching bases. Germline assignment: CDR1 SGHDT and CDR2 YYEEEE. Trimming took off 0 bases at V and 6 bases at J, with 16 bases between the two ends. There are 16 residues in the CDR3. In DNA form, the CDR3 reads TGTGCCAGCAGCTTGGCCCTCGAGGAGCAGGGTCAGCCCCAGCATTTT. Protein: CASSLALEEQGQPQHF.

This chain connects TRBV5-1 to TRBJ2-1; D is undetermined. V was clipped by 5 bases and J by 0 bases, with 12 bases between them. The CDR3 consists of 15 residues. Looked up from germline, CDR1 is SGHRS and CDR2 is YFSETQ. In nucleotides, the CDR3 is TGCGCCAGCAGTGTCGAGCCTAGCTCCTACAATGAGCAGTTCTTC. It specifies CASSVEPSSYNEQFF.

This rearrangement joins TRBV7-9 to TRBJ2-1, with D possibly TRBD2 on 5 matching bases. Germline V gene lookup returns CDR1 SEHNR and CDR2 FQNEAQ (reference sequence). Trimming stripped 5 bases from V and 4 bases from J, with 15 bases between. This CDR3 comprises 15 residues. The CDR3 here is CASSPTRSGYNEQFF. CDR3 DNA: TGTGCCAGCAGCCCAACACGGTCGGGGTACAATGAGCAGTTCTTC.

CDR3 loop: CASSYPGSRQDEQYF. The CDR3 nucleotides read TGTGCCAGCAGCTATCCGGGTAGCCGCCAAGACGAGCAGTACTTC. The chain combines TRBV11-3 with TRBJ2-7; no firm D call. This CDR3 comprises 15 residues. Germline loops: CDR1 SGHNT, CDR2 YENEEA. Trimming pared 4 bases from V and 5 bases from J, leaving 18 bases between.

The chain recombines TRBV6-5 with TRBJ1-2; no clear D gene. V dropped 7 bases and J dropped 2 bases, with 11 bases sitting between them. CDR1 MNHEY and CDR2 SVGAGI come from the germline V gene. This CDR3 region has 13 residues. The CDR3 reads CASMMAGNYGYTF. In nucleotides, the CDR3 is TGTGCCAGCATGATGGCCGGGAACTATGGCTACACCTTC.

The CDR3 nucleotides read TGTGCCAGCAGCTTTACGGGGTTTGAGACCCAGTACTTC. Residues: CASSFTGFETQYF. This rearrangement joins TRBV7-2 to TRBJ2-5, with D maybe TRBD2 (5 bases). Trimming took off 3 bases at V and 5 bases at J, with 10 bases between the two ends. This CDR3 contains 13 residues. CDR1 is SGHTA, CDR2 FQGNSA, per germline.

The gene calls are TRBV30 and TRBJ2-7; TRBD1 is a possible D gene (6 bases). In germline, CDR1 is GTSNPN, CDR2 SVGIG (reference sequence). V gave up 8 bases and J gave up 3 bases, with 14 bases separating them. This CDR3 contains 12 residues. CDR3 DNA: TGTGCCATCTTGACAGGAAACTACGAGCAGTACTTC. This sequence encodes CAILTGNYEQYF.

This rearrangement joins TRBV19 to TRBJ2-3; 10 bases are a match to TRBD1. CDR3 size: 14 residues. The V and J ends lost 3 bases and 4 bases, in that order; junction bases with no gene match: 1. From germline, CDR1 is LNHDA and CDR2 SQIVND (reference sequence). CDR3 DNA: TGTGCCAGTAGTATGGGACAGGGGCCAGATACGCAGTATTTT. It codes for CASSMGQGPDTQYF.

The rearrangement joins TRBV4-1 to TRBJ2-7, with TRBD2 matching 8 bases. V shed 3 bases and J 3 bases; nucleotides not matched to a gene: 16. Germline CDR1 and CDR2: MGHRA and YSYEKL. The CDR3 loop spans 18 amino acids. The DNA of the CDR3 is TGCGCCAGCAGCCACTCCCTCGTGCCGGGAGGGCCCCTCTACGAGCAGTACTTC. The encoded protein is CASSHSLVPGGPLYEQYF.

The gene calls are TRBV19 and TRBJ1-5; 8 positions match TRBD1. Trimming removed 3 bases from V and 6 bases from J; junction bases left unmatched: 7. This CDR3 region has 15 residues. The germline V gene encodes CDR1 LNHDA and CDR2 SQIVND (reference sequence). CDR3 nucleotides: TGTGCCAGTAGTATTAGGGACAGGCGTGCTCAGCCCCAGCATTTT. Its protein product is CASSIRDRRAQPQHF.

V and J are TRBV5-1 and TRBJ2-2; TRBD2 matches 12 bases. This CDR3 has 18 residues. Germline V gives CDR1 SGHRS, CDR2 YFSETQ. V lost 2 bases, J lost 3 bases, and 8 bases stayed unmatched. CDR3 sequence reads: CASSFDAGLAGHTGELFF. The DNA of the CDR3 is TGCGCCAGCAGCTTCGATGCAGGACTAGCGGGACACACCGGGGAGCTGTTTTTT.

V gene TRBV4-1 combines with J gene TRBJ2-1, with 14 bases identical to TRBD2. The trim removed 2 bases at V and 5 bases at J, leaving 11 bases unmatched. CDR3 length: 19 residues. Germline assignment: CDR1 MGHRA and CDR2 YSYEKL. CDR3 nucleotide sequence: TGCGCCAGCAGCCAATCGGGACTAGCGGGAGTGCGTTTCGACAATGAGCAGTTCTTC. As protein: CASSQSGLAGVRFDNEQFF.

This chain joins TRBV6-6 and TRBJ1-6; 9 bases line up with TRBD1. CDR1 is MNHNY and CDR2 is SVGAGI in the germline V gene (reference sequence). Trimming took 6 bases from V and 7 from J; bases not matched to a gene: 7. The CDR3 has 15 residues. This chain's CDR3 is CASRGTGRGNSPLHF. In DNA, the CDR3 is TGTGCCAGCAGGGGGACAGGGAGGGGGAATTCACCCCTCCACTTT.

The genes are TRBV11-3 and TRBJ2-7; D possibly corresponds to TRBD2 (5 bases). The CDR3 length is 20 residues. V was trimmed by 1 base and J by 2 bases, leaving 27 bases between them. The germline gives CDR1 SGHNT, CDR2 YENEEA. Written as DNA, the CDR3 is TGTGCCAGCAGCTTAGGAGATGGCGGGTGGCGACTTCAAGGCCCCTACGAGCAGTACTTC. It specifies CASSLGDGGWRLQGPYEQYF.

The chain couples TRBV18 to TRBJ2-7; D call uncertain. Germline values: CDR1 KGHSH, CDR2 LQKENI. The CDR3 runs to 14 residues. The V end was cut by 2 bases, the J end by 3 bases, with 11 bases between. CDR3 DNA: TGTGCCAGCTCACCAGGGCAGAGTTTCTACGAGCAGTACTTC. Its protein is CASSPGQSFYEQYF.

V gene TRBV9 combines with J gene TRBJ1-1; 8 bases fit TRBD1. With 3 bases clipped from V and 3 bases from J, the junction kept 4 bases outside the gene matches. Germline V CDR1 and CDR2: SGDLS, YYNGEE. This CDR3 is 14 amino acids long. The CDR3 sequence: CASSGQGSYTEAFF. CDR3 coding DNA: TGTGCCAGCAGCGGACAGGGGTCTTACACTGAAGCTTTCTTT. The whole variable domain, filled in from reference TRBV9 and TRBJ1-1, reads DSGVTQTPKHLITATGQRVTLRCSPRSGDLSVYWYQQSLDQGLQFLIQYYNGEERAKGNILERFSAQQFPDLHSELNLSSLELGDSALYFCASSGQGSYTEAFFGQGTRLTVV.

This sequence joins TRBV11-2 and TRBJ1-1; D is unclear. The CDR3 runs 15 residues. The germline gives CDR1 SGHAT, CDR2 FQNNGV. V was clipped by 0 bases and J by 3 bases, with 11 bases between them. The CDR3, as DNA: TGTGCCAGCAGCTTAGAGGTAGGGAGGTACACTGAAGCTTTCTTT. It is translated as CASSLEVGRYTEAFF.

The chain carries TRBV2 and TRBJ2-7, with 7 bases that match TRBD1. The CDR3 sequence is 12 residues long. Germline V gene data show CDR1 as SNHLY and CDR2 as FYNNEI. Trimming cost V 4 bases and J 4 bases; bases outside gene matches: 1. CDR3 sequence (DNA): TGTGCCAGCAGTGTACAGGGGTACGAGCAGTACTTC. Translating gives CASSVQGYEQYF. Looking up the rest from reference TRBV2 and TRBJ2-7 gives the full variable domain: EPEVTQTPSHQVTQMGQEVILRCVPISNHLYFYWYRQILGQKVEFLVSFYNNEISEKSEIFDDQFSVERPDGSNFTLKIRSTKLEDSAMYFCASSVQGYEQYFGPGTRLTVT.

The V gene is TRBV27, the J gene TRBJ1-6; 7 bases map to TRBD1. Looked up from germline, CDR1 is MNHEY and CDR2 is SMNVEV (reference sequence). The CDR3 runs to 15 residues. V was clipped by 2 bases and J by 8 bases; unmatched bases: 6. CDR3 residues: CASSLDDRVDSPLHF. CDR3 DNA sequence: TGTGCCAGCAGTTTAGATGACAGGGTTGATTCACCCCTCCACTTT.

This clone has only one observation. This chain joins TRBV30 and TRBJ2-7, with a tentative D call TRBD2 (5 bases). The CDR3 spans 14 residues. Germline lookup yields CDR1 GTSNPN and CDR2 SVGIG (reference sequence). Between the trimmed V and J ends, which lost 0 bases and 5 bases, there was a span of 14 bases. The CDR3 reads CAWSVEGRGNEQYF. The CDR3 region has the DNA TGTGCCTGGAGTGTCGAGGGCAGAGGGAACGAGCAGTACTTC.

The rearrangement joins TRBV7-9 to TRBJ2-7; weak D call: TRBD1 (5 bases). CDR3 length: 14 amino acids. Germline-derived CDR1 and CDR2 are SEHNR and FQNEAQ (reference sequence). The germline V and J ends were trimmed by 1 base and 7 bases, with 14 bases remaining between them. The CDR3 is CASSLGGQVGEQYF. The CDR3 region has the DNA TGTGCCAGCAGCTTAGGAGGACAAGTGGGGGAGCAGTACTTC.